Here is one T cell receptor beta chain with its context. For recovered donors of Cohort 3, there were two negative PCRs, clearance, or symptom resolution. The data belong to a study of blood T cell repertoires in COVID-19. Study in general: COVID-19 samples, acute and convalescent, were from the United States, Italy and Spain.

TCRdb keeps only in-frame clones here, not all; method: immunoSEQ multiplex PCR. The repertoire has about 320,000 clones, nearly 90% of them found once; the top ten carry approximately 6%. The germline gives CDR1 GTSNPN, CDR2 SVGIG (reference sequence). This CDR3 spans 14 amino acids. Trimming pared 1 base from V and 0 bases from J, leaving 9 bases between. This chain joins TRBV30 and TRBJ1-1, with D unresolved. The clonotype comes from a woman under 40 who had recovered from COVID-19. Sequenced: PBMCs or T cells enriched from blood (not recorded which). The CDR3 loop reads CAWSARQLNTEAFF. CDR3 nucleotide sequence: TGTGCCTGGAGTGCCCGACAATTGAACACTGAAGCTTTCTTT.